The T cell receptor (beta chain) under discussion was sequenced for a study of cytomegalovirus exposure and HLA in healthy donors. Remarks on this clone: Its antigen is still unknown.

Use of 60 Vbeta and 13 Jbeta primers characterized the PCR. The assay was immunoSEQ multiplex PCR, and TCRdb's table has in-frame clones only and misses some. Of 76,000 or so clones listed, about 78% are singletons. Notes on the study in general: Sequencing likely produced, as an artifact, a cluster of highly shared sequence variants.

The germline gives CDR1 SNHLY, CDR2 FYNNEI. The V and J ends lost 7 bases and 4 bases respectively, with 10 bases between them. The length of the CDR3 is 12 residues. This chain uses TRBV2 with TRBJ1-2; tentatively, D is TRBD1 (5 bases). The source of this sequence is a middle-aged woman in good health and CMV-seropositive. Sequencing input: PBMCs. The CDR3 coding sequence is TGTGCCAGCACAGGGTACGCCTATGGCTACACCTTC. Its translation is CASTGYAYGYTF.